This T cell receptor (beta chain) was documented in a study of T cells in Graves' hyperthyroidism and ophthalmopathy. Template material for amplifying TCR beta CDR3 regions consisted of RNA transcripts. RT-PCR in the first round (using the HTBI primer set) targeted the TCR CDR3. TCRdb reprocessed the multiplex PCR reads with MiXCR, giving one entry per CDR3 protein. This table holds a few hundred thousand distinct CDR3 sequences, about an eighth found once. Remarks on this clonotype: What it binds is unknown.

Diagnoses rested on clinical symptoms, serum thyroxine and TRAb, thyroid ultrasound and orbital computed tomography. This sample holds PBMCs from less than 13 ml fresh peripheral blood. The CDR3 runs 15 residues. Germline CDR1 is SGDLS and CDR2 is YYNGEE. Trimming removed 4 bases from V and 0 bases from J, with 11 bases in between. Study-wide findings and caveats: Peripheral blood also featured most of the thyroid clonotypes expanded above 0.001. Ophthalmopathy got predicted by the model a median roughly 6.4 months before its onset.

What was sequenced was blood. This receptor was obtained from a middle-aged woman with Graves' ophthalmopathy. The chain recombines TRBV9 with TRBJ2-1, with D perhaps matching TRBD2 (5 bases). This chain's CDR3 is CASSSAGSSYNEQFF. In nucleotides, the CDR3 is TGTGCCAGCAGCTCCGCTGGGAGCTCCTACAATGAGCAGTTCTTC.